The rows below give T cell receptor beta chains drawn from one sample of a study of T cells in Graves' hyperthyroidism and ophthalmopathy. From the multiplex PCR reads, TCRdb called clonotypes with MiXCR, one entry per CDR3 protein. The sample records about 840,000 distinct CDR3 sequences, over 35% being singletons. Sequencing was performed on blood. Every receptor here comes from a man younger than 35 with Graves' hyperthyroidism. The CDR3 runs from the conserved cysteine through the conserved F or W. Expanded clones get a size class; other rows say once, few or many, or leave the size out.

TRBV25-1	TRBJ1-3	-	CASQVGQGSGNTIYF
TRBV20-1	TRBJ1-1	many	CSARSFTGNTEAFF
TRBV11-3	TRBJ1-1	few	CASSPPGGKGTEAFF
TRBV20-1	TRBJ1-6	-	CSASRGGRLGKNSPLHF
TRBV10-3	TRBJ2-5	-	CAISRTTQGEETQYF
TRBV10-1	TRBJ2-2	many	CASSAGTSGVGELFF
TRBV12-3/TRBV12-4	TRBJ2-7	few	CASRLGQGNEQYF
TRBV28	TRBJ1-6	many	CASSFRVSSPLHF
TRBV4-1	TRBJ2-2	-	CASSQVSRATGELFF
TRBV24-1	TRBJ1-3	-	CATRGEGNTIYF
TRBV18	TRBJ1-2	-	CASSAGQQYGYTF
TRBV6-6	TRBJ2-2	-	CASSEWGLNTGELFF
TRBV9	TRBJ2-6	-	CASSPRDRGSGANVLTF
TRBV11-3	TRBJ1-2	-	CASSPPGQEYNNYGYTF
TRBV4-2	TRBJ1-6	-	CASSQEQRNSPLHF
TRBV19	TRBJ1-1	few	CASSPTEGNTEAFF
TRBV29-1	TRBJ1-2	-	CSFETGRLRYTF
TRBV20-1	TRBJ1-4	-	CSARDGVGGHADEKLFF
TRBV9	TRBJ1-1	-	CASSVAGDISTEAFF
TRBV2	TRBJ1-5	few	CASSLRDTDYSNQPQHF
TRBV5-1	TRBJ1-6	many	CASTQRTGANSPLHF
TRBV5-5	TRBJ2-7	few	CASSSPRTSYEQYF
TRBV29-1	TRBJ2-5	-	CSVRDERETQYF
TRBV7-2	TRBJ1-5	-	CASSPLLANHDRFGTQHF
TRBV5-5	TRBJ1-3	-	CASSQDSLEYAGNTIYF
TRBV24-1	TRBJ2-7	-	CATSDAGTSGFYEQYF
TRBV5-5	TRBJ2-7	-	CASSLPGTNEQYF
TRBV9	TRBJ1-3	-	CASSVAGEGVDTIYF
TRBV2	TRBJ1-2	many	CASSDGQNYGYTF
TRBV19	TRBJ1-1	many	CASSMGPRAFF
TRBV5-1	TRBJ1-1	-	CASSLGGSFNTEAFF
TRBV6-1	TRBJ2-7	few	CVFWVHEQYF
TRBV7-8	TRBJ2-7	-	CASSLAPQPGAYEQYF
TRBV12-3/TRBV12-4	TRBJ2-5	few	CASSFHETQYF
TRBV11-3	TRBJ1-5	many	CASSLGPGAQHF
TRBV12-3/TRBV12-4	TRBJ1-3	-	CASSGTQNTIYF
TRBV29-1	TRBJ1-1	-	CSVDLGQGWEHTEAFF
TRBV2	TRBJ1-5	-	CASRRTSGVDQPQHF
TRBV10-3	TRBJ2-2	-	CAIRPRGGGNTGELFF
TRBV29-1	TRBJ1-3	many	CSVENFGDRGNTIYF
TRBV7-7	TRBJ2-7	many	CASSLGTSHEQYF
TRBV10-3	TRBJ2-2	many	CAITAAVSTGELFF
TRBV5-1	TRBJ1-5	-	CASSLGGTGIYEHF
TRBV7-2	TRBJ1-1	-	CASSPVGTGGFDTEAFF